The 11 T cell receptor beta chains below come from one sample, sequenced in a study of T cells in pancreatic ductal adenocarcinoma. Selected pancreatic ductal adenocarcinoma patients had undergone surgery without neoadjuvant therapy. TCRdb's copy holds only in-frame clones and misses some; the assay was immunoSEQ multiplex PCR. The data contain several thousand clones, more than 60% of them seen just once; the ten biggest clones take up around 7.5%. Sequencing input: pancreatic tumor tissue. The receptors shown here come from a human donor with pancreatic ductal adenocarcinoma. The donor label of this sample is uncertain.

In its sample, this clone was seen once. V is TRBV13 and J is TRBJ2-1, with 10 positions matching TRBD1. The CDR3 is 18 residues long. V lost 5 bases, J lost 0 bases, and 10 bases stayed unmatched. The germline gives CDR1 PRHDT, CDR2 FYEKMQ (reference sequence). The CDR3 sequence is CASSPGTGAYSSYNEQFF. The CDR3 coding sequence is TGTGCCAGCAGCCCCGGGACAGGGGCCTACAGCTCCTACAATGAGCAGTTCTTC.

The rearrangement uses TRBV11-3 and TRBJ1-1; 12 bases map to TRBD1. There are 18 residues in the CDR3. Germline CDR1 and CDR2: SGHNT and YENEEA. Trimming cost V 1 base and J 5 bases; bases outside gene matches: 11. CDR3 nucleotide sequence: TGTGCCAGCAGCTTAGGGGGCCGGGACAGGGGGCGCCGTACTGAAGCTTTCTTT. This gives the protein CASSLGGRDRGRRTEAFF.

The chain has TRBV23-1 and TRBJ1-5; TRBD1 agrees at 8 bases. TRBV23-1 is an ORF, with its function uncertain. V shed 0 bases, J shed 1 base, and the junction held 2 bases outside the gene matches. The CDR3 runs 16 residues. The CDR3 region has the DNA TGCGCCAGCAGTCAATCGACAGGGGACAGCAATCAGCCCCAGCATTTT. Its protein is CASSQSTGDSNQPQHF.

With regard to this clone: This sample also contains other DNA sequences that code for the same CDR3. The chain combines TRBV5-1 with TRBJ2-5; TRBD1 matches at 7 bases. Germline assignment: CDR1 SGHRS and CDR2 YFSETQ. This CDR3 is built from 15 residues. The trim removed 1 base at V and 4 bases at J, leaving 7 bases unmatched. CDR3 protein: CASSLSGTEGETQYF. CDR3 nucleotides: TGCGCCAGCAGCTTGTCCGGGACAGAAGGAGAGACCCAGTACTTC.

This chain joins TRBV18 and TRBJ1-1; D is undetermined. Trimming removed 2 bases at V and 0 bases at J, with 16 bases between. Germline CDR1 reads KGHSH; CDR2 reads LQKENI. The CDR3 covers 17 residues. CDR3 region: CASSPSGITGMNTEAFF. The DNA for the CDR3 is TGTGCCAGCTCACCAAGCGGAATAACTGGTATGAACACTGAAGCTTTCTTT.

CDR3 DNA sequence: TGTGCCAGTAGTAAGGACAGGGGTATCATGAACACTGAAGCTTTCTTT. Translating it yields CASSKDRGIMNTEAFF. This chain uses TRBV19 with TRBJ1-1, with TRBD1 matching over 9 bases. V was clipped by 4 bases and J by 0 bases; unmatched bases: 6. CDR3 length equals 16 residues. Germline V gene lookup returns CDR1 LNHDA and CDR2 SQIVND (reference sequence).

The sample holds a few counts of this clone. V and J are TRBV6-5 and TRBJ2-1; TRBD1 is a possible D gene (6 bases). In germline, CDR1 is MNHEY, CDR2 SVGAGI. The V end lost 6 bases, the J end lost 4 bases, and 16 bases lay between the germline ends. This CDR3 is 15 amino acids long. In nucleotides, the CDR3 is TGTGCCAGCAGCCTTAGTGGGGGCGCTTACAATGAGCAGTTCTTC. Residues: CASSLSGGAYNEQFF.

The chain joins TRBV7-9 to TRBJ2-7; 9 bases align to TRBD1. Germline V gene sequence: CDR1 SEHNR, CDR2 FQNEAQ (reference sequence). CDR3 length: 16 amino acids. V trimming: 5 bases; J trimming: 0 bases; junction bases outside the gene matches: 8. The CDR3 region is CASSGYRGRGSYEQYF. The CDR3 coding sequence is TGTGCCAGCAGCGGTTACAGGGGGCGCGGCTCCTACGAGCAGTACTTC. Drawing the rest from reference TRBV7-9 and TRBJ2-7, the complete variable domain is DTGVSQNPRHKITKRGQNVTFRCDPISEHNRLYWYRQTLGQGPEFLTYFQNEAQLEKSRLLSDRFSAERPKGSFSTLEIQRTEQGDSAMYLCASSGYRGRGSYEQYFGPGTRLTVT.

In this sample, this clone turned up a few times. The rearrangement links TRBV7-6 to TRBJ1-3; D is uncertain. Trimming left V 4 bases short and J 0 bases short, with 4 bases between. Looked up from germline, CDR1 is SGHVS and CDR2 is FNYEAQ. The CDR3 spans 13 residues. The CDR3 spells CASSSSSGNTIYF. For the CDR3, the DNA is TGTGCCAGCAGCTCGAGCTCTGGAAACACCATATATTTT.

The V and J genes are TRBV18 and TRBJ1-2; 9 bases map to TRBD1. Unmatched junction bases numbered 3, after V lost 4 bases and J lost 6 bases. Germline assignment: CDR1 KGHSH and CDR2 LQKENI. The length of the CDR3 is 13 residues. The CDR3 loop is CASSLGQGDGYTF. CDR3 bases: TGTGCCAGCTCACTGGGACAGGGAGATGGCTACACCTTC.

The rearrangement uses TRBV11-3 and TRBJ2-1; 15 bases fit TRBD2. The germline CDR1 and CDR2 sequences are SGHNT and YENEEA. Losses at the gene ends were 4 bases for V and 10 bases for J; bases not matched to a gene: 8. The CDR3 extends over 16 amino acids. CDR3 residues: CASSSRTSGRASEQFF. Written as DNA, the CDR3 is TGTGCCAGCAGCTCACGGACTAGCGGGAGGGCCAGCGAGCAGTTCTTC.